A selection of T cell receptor beta chains follows, all from one sample in a study of blood T cell repertoires in COVID-19. Measured with immunoSEQ multiplex PCR; TCRdb has only the in-frame clones, and not every one. This sample has under 350,000 clones, with about 88% found just once. Sequencing input: PBMCs or T cells enriched from blood (not recorded which). These receptors were obtained from a man aged 55 to 70 who had recovered from COVID-19. Both conserved end residues are part of each CDR3. A D gene is named only where the DNA matches it firmly. Clone size is given for some rows only: seen once, a few or many times, or a class if the clone is expanded.

abundance	v_gene	len	d_gene	j_gene	CDR3aa	CDR3nt
-	TRBV7-2	16	-	TRBJ1-5	CASSLAILDSNQPQHF	TGTGCCAGCAGCTTAGCTATACTAGATAGCAATCAGCCCCAGCATTTT
-	TRBV20-1	11	-	TRBJ1-4	CSASWREKLFF	TGCAGTGCTAGTTGGCGGGAAAAACTGTTTTTT
-	TRBV9	12	-	TRBJ1-2	CASSAVGYGYTF	TGTGCCAGCAGCGCGGTCGGCTATGGCTACACCTTC
-	TRBV7-2	17	-	TRBJ1-3	CASSLKTTGISGNTIYF	TGTGCCAGCAGCTTAAAGACGACAGGCATCTCTGGAAACACCATATATTTT
-	TRBV2	14	TRBD1	TRBJ2-7	CASSGQGGIYEQYF	TGTGCCAGCAGCGGACAGGGGGGTATCTACGAGCAGTACTTC
-	TRBV6-5	14	-	TRBJ2-3	CASQAAGGSDTQYF	TGTGCCAGCCAAGCGGCAGGAGGGTCAGATACGCAGTATTTT
-	TRBV15	13	-	TRBJ2-3	CATSRDRAAAQYF	TGTGCCACCAGCAGAGACAGGGCTGCTGCGCAGTATTTT
-	TRBV30	12	-	TRBJ1-3	CALIRWGNTIYF	TGTGCCCTGATCCGGTGGGGAAACACCATATATTTT
-	TRBV4-2	15	-	TRBJ1-4	CASSQALGAREKLFF	TGTGCCAGCAGCCAAGCGTTGGGGGCTCGGGAAAAACTGTTTTTT
-	TRBV5-1	19	TRBD2	TRBJ2-1	CASRETSGRALSSYNEQFF	TGCGCCAGCAGGGAAACTAGCGGGAGGGCTCTTAGCTCCTACAATGAGCAGTTCTTC
-	TRBV10-3	15	-	TRBJ1-5	CAISGGGVGNQPQHF	TGTGCCATCAGTGGCGGGGGTGTTGGCAATCAGCCCCAGCATTTT
few	TRBV2	14	TRBD2	TRBJ2-7	CASRPTSASYEQYF	TGTGCCAGCAGACCGACTAGCGCGAGCTACGAGCAGTACTTC
-	TRBV3-1/TRBV3-2	15	-	TRBJ1-2	CASSQDKGMGGGYTF	TGTGCCAGCAGCCAAGATAAGGGGATGGGGGGTGGCTACACCTTC
-	TRBV19	12	-	TRBJ2-7	CASSINNYEQYF	TGTGCCAGTAGTATAAACAACTACGAGCAGTACTTC
-	TRBV19	16	TRBD1	TRBJ1-5	CASRKQGAGGNQPQHF	TGTGCCAGTAGGAAACAGGGGGCGGGTGGCAATCAGCCCCAGCATTTT
-	TRBV24-1	15	TRBD1	TRBJ1-1	CATSDGTGGNTEAFF	TGTGCCACCAGTGACGGGACAGGGGGTAACACTGAAGCTTTCTTT
-	TRBV11-3	17	TRBD2	TRBJ2-5	CASSTTSGRAVGETQYF	TGTGCCAGCAGTACGACTAGCGGGAGGGCCGTAGGGGAGACCCAGTACTTC
-	TRBV7-6	17	TRBD2	TRBJ2-1	CASSLTPSGRDNNEQFF	TGTGCCAGCAGCTTGACCCCTAGCGGGAGGGACAACAATGAGCAGTTCTTC
-	TRBV27	14	-	TRBJ2-7	CASTRGSGLGEQYF	TGTGCCAGCACCAGAGGCTCGGGACTGGGCGAGCAGTACTTC
once	TRBV11-2	14	TRBD1	TRBJ1-6	CASRRQGSDSPLHF	TGTGCCAGCAGAAGACAGGGGTCGGATTCACCCCTCCACTTT
-	TRBV7-2	16	-	TRBJ2-7	CASSLVVAVTNYEQYF	TGTGCCAGCAGCTTAGTTGTCGCGGTCACGAACTACGAGCAGTACTTC
once	TRBV19	11	-	TRBJ2-3	CASKGVDTQYF	TGTGCCAGTAAAGGGGTCGATACGCAGTATTTT
-	TRBV5-5	14	-	TRBJ1-6	CASGREGVDSPLHF	TGTGCCAGCGGGAGGGAGGGAGTAGATTCACCCCTCCACTTT
-	TRBV18	13	-	TRBJ1-2	CASSLTGLYGYTF	TGTGCCAGCTCACTAACAGGCCTCTATGGCTACACCTTC
-	TRBV12-3/TRBV12-4	11	TRBD1	TRBJ1-2	CASRSGGGYTF	TGTGCCAGCAGGTCAGGGGGCGGCTACACCTTC
-	TRBV9	17	-	TRBJ2-5	CASSVGRNVVYQETQYF	TGTGCCAGCAGCGTAGGGCGGAATGTCGTTTACCAAGAGACCCAGTACTTC
-	TRBV5-1	13	-	TRBJ2-3	CASSLHITDTQYF	TGCGCCAGCAGCCTTCACATCACAGATACGCAGTATTTT
-	TRBV27	14	-	TRBJ2-3	CASSLSAYTDTQYF	TGTGCCAGCAGTTTATCTGCCTACACAGATACGCAGTATTTT
-	TRBV9	14	TRBD1	TRBJ1-2	CASSATRGSHGYTF	TGTGCCAGCAGCGCCACCAGGGGGAGTCATGGCTACACCTTC
-	TRBV5-1	13	TRBD1	TRBJ2-5	CASSVGTGGTQYF	TGCGCCAGCAGCGTGGGGACAGGTGGGACCCAGTACTTC
-	TRBV29-1	16	TRBD1	TRBJ1-3	CSVETNDRGFGNTIYF	TGCAGCGTTGAAACAAACGACAGGGGGTTTGGAAACACCATATATTTT
-	TRBV7-3	14	-	TRBJ1-6	CASSMTPGGSPLHF	TGTGCCAGCAGCATGACACCGGGAGGTTCACCCCTCCACTTT
-	TRBV3-1/TRBV3-2	13	-	TRBJ1-2	CASMGGLGYGYTF	TGTGCCAGCATGGGGGGTTTGGGCTATGGCTACACCTTC
-	TRBV11-2	18	TRBD2	TRBJ2-2	CASSLVPRGRAGTGELFF	TGTGCCAGCAGCTTAGTTCCTCGCGGGAGGGCCGGCACCGGGGAGCTGTTTTTT
-	TRBV18	15	-	TRBJ2-5	CASSPDGRGLETQYF	TGTGCCAGCTCACCTGACGGGAGAGGGTTAGAGACCCAGTACTTC
-	TRBV5-6	13	-	TRBJ2-7	CASSLVSAYEQYF	TGTGCCAGCAGCTTGGTGTCCGCCTACGAGCAGTACTTC
-	TRBV6-5	14	TRBD1	TRBJ2-1	CASKNSDRYNEQFF	TGTGCCAGCAAGAATTCGGACAGGTACAATGAGCAGTTCTTC
-	TRBV3-1/TRBV3-2	16	-	TRBJ2-7	CASSQKLGGISYEQYF	TGTGCCAGCAGCCAAAAGCTGGGCGGGATCAGTTACGAGCAGTACTTC
-	TRBV27	14	-	TRBJ1-2	CASSPGSRGYGYTF	TGTGCCAGCAGCCCGGGATCTCGGGGCTATGGCTACACCTTC
-	TRBV7-9	15	-	TRBJ1-2	CASSFGLTGSYGYTF	TGTGCCAGCAGCTTTGGACTGACAGGTTCCTATGGCTACACCTTC
-	TRBV6-6	15	-	TRBJ1-4	CASSYPRATNEKLFF	TGTGCCAGCAGTTACCCGAGGGCAACTAATGAAAAACTGTTTTTT
-	TRBV27	15	TRBD1	TRBJ2-7	CASSRAGTGGHEQYF	TGTGCCAGCAGTCGGGCCGGGACAGGGGGCCACGAGCAGTACTTC
-	TRBV12-3/TRBV12-4	13	TRBD1	TRBJ1-2	CASSFGTAYGYTF	TGTGCCAGCAGTTTCGGGACAGCCTATGGCTACACCTTC
-	TRBV4-2	16	-	TRBJ1-2	CASTQWEVRPNYGYTF	TGTGCCAGCACCCAGTGGGAGGTGAGACCTAACTATGGCTACACCTTC
-	TRBV10-2	13	TRBD1	TRBJ2-7	CASGGDSSYEQYF	TGCGCCAGCGGTGGGGACAGCTCCTACGAGCAGTACTTC
-	TRBV6-5	13	-	TRBJ1-4	CASSTVGGEKLFF	TGTGCCTCTTCGACAGTGGGAGGGGAAAAACTGTTTTTT
-	TRBV3-1/TRBV3-2	11	-	TRBJ1-1	CASSHDREAFF	TGTGCCAGCAGCCATGACAGGGAAGCTTTCTTT
-	TRBV2	15	TRBD2	TRBJ2-5	CASSGVGGIQETQYF	TGTGCCAGCAGTGGAGTGGGAGGGATCCAAGAGACCCAGTACTTC